This T cell receptor (beta chain) was identified in a study of siplizumab effects on memory and regulatory T cells. The CDR3 is 14 amino acids. Deletions cut 4 bases from V and 4 bases from J, with 14 bases between. Germline loops: CDR1 SGHKS, CDR2 YYEKEE (reference sequence). Clones were sequenced by immunoSEQ multiplex PCR, and TCRdb holds only the in-frame ones, with some missing. The table records about 55,000 clones, 95% to 97% of them present only once. This TCR was sampled from a human donor in good health. This chain joins TRBV5-5 and TRBJ1-2, with D perhaps matching TRBD1 (5 bases). Sample: naive CD4+ T cells sorted from blood. CDR3 in amino acids: CASSLGHILYGYTF. The CDR3 coding sequence is TGTGCCAGCAGCCTCGGACACATACTCTATGGCTACACCTTC.